The source of this T cell receptor beta chain is a study of Ad26.COV2.S vaccination and SARS-CoV-2 variants. Whole-study context: The donor was enrolled in the Ad26.COV2.S arm of the COV1001 trial.

This CDR3 contains 11 residues. Germline V gene lookup returns CDR1 SQVTM and CDR2 ANQGSEA. V dropped 3 bases and J dropped 6 bases, with 6 bases sitting between them. Documented treatment: approximately 18 received Ad26.COV2.S at low or high dose, single or two shots; 5 received placebo; per-sample allocation not given. Samples came from day 63 after the first vaccine or placebo injection. Within Boston, the person who donated was an adult of 18-55 years. Built on an Ad26 vector, the vaccine expressed Wuhan-strain SARS-CoV-2 spike. Regarding the study as a whole: Vaccine recipients surpassed placebo recipients in spike-specific TCR breadth.

About this clone itself: Its antigen is unknown.

The data were produced by immunoSEQ multiplex PCR, yet TCRdb's version contains in-frame clones alone and is incomplete. The sample has around 450,000 clones; less than 95% are singletons. The rearrangement joins TRBV29-1 to TRBJ1-3; D ambiguous. The TCR was taken from a person aged 18 to 65 who received the Ad26.COV2.S COVID-19 vaccine or a placebo. Sequences were derived from peripheral blood, sampled in a trial of Ad26.COV2.S vaccine versus placebo. The CDR3 DNA follows: TGCAGCGTTGAGAGGGCAAACACCATATATTTT. Its protein product is CSVERANTIYF.